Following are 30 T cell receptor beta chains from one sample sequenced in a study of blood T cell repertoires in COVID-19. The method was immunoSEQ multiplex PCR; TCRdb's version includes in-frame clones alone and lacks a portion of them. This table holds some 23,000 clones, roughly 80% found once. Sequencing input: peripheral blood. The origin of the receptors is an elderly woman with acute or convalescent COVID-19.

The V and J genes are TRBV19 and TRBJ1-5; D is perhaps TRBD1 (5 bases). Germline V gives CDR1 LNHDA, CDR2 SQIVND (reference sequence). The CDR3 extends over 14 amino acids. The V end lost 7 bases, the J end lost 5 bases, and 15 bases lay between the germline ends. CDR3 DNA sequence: TGTGCCAGTACCGGGATCGGGGGTGATCAGCCCCAGCATTTT. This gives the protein CASTGIGGDQPQHF.

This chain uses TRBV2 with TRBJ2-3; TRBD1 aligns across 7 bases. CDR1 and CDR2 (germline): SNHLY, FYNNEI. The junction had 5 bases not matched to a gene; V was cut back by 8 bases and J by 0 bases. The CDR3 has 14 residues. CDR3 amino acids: CASPGQNSTDTQYF. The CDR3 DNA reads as TGTGCCAGCCCGGGACAGAACAGCACAGATACGCAGTATTTT. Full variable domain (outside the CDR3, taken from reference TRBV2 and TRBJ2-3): EPEVTQTPSHQVTQMGQEVILRCVPISNHLYFYWYRQILGQKVEFLVSFYNNEISEKSEIFDDQFSVERPDGSNFTLKIRSTKLEDSAMYFCASPGQNSTDTQYFGPGTRLTVL.

The CDR3 loop reads CASSLVAGVHSNQPQHF. For the CDR3, the DNA is TGTGCCAGCAGCTTAGTGGCAGGCGTACATAGCAATCAGCCCCAGCATTTT. V usage is TRBV7-2 and J usage is TRBJ1-5, with unresolved D. The V gene's germline CDR1 is SGHTA and CDR2 FQGNSA. V dropped 1 base and J dropped 0 bases, with 13 bases sitting between them. The length of the CDR3 is 17 residues.

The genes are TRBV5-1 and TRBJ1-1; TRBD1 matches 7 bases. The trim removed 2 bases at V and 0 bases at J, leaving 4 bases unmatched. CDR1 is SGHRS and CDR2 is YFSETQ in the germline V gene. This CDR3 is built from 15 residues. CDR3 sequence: CASSFETGMNTEAFF. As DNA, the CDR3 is TGCGCCAGCAGCTTTGAGACAGGGATGAACACTGAAGCTTTCTTT. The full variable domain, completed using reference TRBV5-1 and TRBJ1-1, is KAGVTQTPRYLIKTRGQQVTLSCSPISGHRSVSWYQQTPGQGLQFLFEYFSETQRNKGNFPGRFSGRQFSNSRSEMNVSTLELGDSALYLCASSFETGMNTEAFFGQGTRLTVV.

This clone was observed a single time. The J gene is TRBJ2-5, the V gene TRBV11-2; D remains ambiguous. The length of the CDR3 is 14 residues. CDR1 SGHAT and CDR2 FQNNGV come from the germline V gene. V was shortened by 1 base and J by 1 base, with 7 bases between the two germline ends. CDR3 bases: TGTGCCAGCAGCTTAGTACAGCCCCAAGAGACCCAGTACTTC. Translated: CASSLVQPQETQYF.

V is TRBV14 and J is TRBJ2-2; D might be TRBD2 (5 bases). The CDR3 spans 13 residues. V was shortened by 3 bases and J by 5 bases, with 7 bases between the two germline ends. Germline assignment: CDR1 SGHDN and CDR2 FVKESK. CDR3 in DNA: TGTGCCAGCAGCCAGAGGGAAACCGGGGAGCTGTTTTTT. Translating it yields CASSQRETGELFF.

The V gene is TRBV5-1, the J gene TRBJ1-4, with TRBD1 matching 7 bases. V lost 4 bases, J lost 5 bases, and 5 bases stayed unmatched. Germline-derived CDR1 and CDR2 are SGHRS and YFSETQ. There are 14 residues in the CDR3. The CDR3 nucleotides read TGCGCCAGCAGCCTGACAGGGTACAATGAAAAACTGTTTTTT. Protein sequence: CASSLTGYNEKLFF. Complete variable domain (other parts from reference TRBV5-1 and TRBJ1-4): KAGVTQTPRYLIKTRGQQVTLSCSPISGHRSVSWYQQTPGQGLQFLFEYFSETQRNKGNFPGRFSGRQFSNSRSEMNVSTLELGDSALYLCASSLTGYNEKLFFGSGTQLSVL.

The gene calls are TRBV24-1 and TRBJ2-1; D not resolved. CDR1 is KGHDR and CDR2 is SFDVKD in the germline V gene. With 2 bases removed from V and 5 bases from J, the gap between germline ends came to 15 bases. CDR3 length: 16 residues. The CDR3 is CATSDSRPGSHNEQFF. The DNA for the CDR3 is TGTGCCACCAGTGATTCCCGCCCCGGGTCGCACAATGAGCAGTTCTTC.

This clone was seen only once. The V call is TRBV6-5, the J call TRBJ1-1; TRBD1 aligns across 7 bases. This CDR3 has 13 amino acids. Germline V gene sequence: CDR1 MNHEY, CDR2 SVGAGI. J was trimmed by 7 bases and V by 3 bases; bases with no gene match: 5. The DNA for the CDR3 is TGTGCCAGCAGTTATTCACAGGGGAGTGAAGCTTTCTTT. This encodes CASSYSQGSEAFF.

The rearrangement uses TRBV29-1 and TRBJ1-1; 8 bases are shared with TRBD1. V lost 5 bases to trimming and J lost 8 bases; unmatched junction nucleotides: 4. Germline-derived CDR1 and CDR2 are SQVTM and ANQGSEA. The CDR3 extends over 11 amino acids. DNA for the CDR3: TGCAGCGTTACAGGGGGAAAAGAAGCTTTCTTT. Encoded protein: CSVTGGKEAFF.

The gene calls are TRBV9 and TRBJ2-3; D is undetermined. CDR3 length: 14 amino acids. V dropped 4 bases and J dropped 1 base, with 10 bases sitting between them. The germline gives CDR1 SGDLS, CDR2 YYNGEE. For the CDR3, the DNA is TGTGCCAGCAGCTTCCTGGCCCGCACAGATACGCAGTATTTT. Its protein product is CASSFLARTDTQYF.

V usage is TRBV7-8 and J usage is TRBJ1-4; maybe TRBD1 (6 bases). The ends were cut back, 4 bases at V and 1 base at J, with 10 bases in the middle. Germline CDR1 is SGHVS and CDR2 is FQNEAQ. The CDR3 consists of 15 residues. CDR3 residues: CASSYEGGTNEKLFF. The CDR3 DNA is TGTGCCAGCAGCTATGAAGGGGGAACTAATGAAAAACTGTTTTTT.

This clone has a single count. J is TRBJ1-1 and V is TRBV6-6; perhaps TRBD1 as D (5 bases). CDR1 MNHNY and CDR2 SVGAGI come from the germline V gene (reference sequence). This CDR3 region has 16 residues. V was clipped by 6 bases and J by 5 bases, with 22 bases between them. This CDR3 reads CASSYGNGDSGTEAFF. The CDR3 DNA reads TGTGCCAGCAGCTATGGGAACGGCGACAGCGGGACTGAAGCTTTCTTT.

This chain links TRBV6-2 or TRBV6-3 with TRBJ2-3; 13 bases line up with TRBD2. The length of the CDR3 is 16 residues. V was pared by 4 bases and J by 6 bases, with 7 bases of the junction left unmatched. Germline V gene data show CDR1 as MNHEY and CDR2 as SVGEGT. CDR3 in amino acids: CASSSRTSGSMDTQYF. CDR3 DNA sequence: TGTGCCAGCAGTTCCAGGACTAGCGGGAGTATGGATACGCAGTATTTT.

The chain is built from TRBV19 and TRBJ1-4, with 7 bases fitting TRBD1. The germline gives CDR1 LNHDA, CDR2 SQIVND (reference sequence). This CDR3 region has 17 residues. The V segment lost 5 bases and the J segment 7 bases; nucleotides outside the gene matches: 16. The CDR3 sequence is CASSSTGLGTDVEKLFF. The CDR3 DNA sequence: TGTGCCAGTAGTTCCACCGGACTCGGGACAGATGTTGAAAAACTGTTTTTT.

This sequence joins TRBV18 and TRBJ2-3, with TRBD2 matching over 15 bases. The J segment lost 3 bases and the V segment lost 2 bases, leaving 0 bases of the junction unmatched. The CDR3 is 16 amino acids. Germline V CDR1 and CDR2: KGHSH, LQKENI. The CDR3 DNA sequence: TGTGCCAGCTCACCAGGGACTAGCGGGAGGACAGATACGCAGTATTTT. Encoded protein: CASSPGTSGRTDTQYF.

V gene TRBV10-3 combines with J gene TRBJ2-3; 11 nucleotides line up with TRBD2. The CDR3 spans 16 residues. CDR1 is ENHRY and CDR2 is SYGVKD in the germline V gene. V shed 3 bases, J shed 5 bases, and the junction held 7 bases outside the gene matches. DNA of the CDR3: TGTGCCATCAGTGAAGGTAGCGGGGGGGCCGGAGATACGCAGTATTTT. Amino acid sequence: CAISEGSGGAGDTQYF.

CDR3 nucleotides: TGTGCCAGCAGCCCCCAGCGTAAGGTTAGTGGAGGCACTGAAGCTTTCTTT. Its protein product is CASSPQRKVSGGTEAFF. The chain employs TRBV9 and TRBJ1-1; no clear D. The CDR3 has 17 residues. From germline, CDR1 is SGDLS and CDR2 YYNGEE. V lost 4 bases and J lost 4, with 23 bases in between.

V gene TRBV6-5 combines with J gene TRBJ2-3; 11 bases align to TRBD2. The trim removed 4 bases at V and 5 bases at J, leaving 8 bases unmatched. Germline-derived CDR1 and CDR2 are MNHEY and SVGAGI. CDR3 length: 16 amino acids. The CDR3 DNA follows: TGTGCCAGCAGTTTCTTAGCGGGGGGGCATGGAGATACGCAGTATTTT. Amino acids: CASSFLAGGHGDTQYF.

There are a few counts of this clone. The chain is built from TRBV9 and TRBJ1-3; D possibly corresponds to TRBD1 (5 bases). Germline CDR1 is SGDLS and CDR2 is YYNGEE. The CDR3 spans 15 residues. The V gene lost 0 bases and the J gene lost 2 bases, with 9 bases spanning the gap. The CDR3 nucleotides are TGTGCCAGCAGCGTAGATGCGGGGGCTGGAAACACCATATATTTT. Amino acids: CASSVDAGAGNTIYF.

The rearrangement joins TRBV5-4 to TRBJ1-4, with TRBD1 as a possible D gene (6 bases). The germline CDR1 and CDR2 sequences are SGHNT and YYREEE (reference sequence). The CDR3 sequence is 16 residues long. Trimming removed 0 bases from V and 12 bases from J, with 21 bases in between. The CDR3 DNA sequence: TGTGCCAGCAGCTTGGACCCGGGGGGGGCACGGAGGGAACTGTTTTTT. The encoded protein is CASSLDPGGARRELFF. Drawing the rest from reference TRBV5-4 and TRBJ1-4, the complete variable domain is ETGVTQSPTHLIKTRGQQVTLRCSSQSGHNTVSWYQQALGQGPQFIFQYYREEENGRGNFPPRFSGLQFPNYSSELNVNALELDDSALYLCASSLDPGGARRELFFGSGTQLSVL.

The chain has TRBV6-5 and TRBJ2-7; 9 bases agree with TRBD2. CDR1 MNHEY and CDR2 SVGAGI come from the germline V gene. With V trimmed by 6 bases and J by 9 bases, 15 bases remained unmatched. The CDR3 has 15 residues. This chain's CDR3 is CASSSGGSGGRGQYF. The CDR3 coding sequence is TGTGCCAGCAGCTCCGGGGGTAGCGGGGGTCGCGGGCAGTACTTC.

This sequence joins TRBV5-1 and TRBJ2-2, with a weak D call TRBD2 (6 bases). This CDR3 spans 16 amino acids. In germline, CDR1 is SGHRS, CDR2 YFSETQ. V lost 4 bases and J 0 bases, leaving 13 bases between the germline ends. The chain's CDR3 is CASSGRSGANTGELFF. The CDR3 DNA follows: TGCGCCAGCAGCGGGAGGTCAGGTGCGAACACCGGGGAGCTGTTTTTT.

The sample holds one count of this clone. The CDR3 DNA is TGCAGCGTTGAAGGGGACAGCTACGAGCAGTACTTC. It encodes CSVEGDSYEQYF. The V call is TRBV29-1, the J call TRBJ2-7; 7 bases agree with TRBD1. V lost 1 base, J lost 3 bases, and 0 bases stayed unmatched. The germline V gene encodes CDR1 SQVTM and CDR2 ANQGSEA. The CDR3 runs 12 residues.

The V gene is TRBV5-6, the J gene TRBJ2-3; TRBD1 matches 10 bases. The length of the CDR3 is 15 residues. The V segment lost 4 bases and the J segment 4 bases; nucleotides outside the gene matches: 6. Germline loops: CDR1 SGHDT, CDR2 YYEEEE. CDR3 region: CASSLRDRGPDTQYF. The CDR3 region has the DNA TGTGCCAGCAGCCTCCGGGACAGGGGCCCAGATACGCAGTATTTT.

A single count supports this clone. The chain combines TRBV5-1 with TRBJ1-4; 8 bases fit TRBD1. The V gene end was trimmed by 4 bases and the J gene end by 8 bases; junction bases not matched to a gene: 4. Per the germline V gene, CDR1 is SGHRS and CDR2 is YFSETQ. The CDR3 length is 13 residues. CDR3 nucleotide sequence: TGCGCCAGCAGCCCGGGACAGGAGGAAAAACTGTTTTTT. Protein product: CASSPGQEEKLFF.

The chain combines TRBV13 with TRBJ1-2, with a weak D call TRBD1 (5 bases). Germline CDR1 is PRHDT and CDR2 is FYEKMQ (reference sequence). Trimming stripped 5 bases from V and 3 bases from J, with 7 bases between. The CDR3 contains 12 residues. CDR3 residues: CASSTGYYGYTF. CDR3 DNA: TGTGCCAGCAGCACAGGCTACTATGGCTACACCTTC.

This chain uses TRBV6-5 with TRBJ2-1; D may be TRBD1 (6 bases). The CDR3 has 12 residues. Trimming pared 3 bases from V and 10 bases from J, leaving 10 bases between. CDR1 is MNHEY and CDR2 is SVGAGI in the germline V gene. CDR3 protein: CASSYRQDEQFF. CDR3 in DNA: TGTGCCAGCAGTTATCGACAGGACGAGCAGTTCTTC.

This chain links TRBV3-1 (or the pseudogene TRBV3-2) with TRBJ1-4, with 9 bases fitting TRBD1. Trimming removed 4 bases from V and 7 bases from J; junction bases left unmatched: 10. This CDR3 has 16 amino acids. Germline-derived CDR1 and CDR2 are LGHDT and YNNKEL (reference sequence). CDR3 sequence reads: CASSPGTGGVSEKLFF. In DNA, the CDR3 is TGTGCCAGCAGCCCCGGAACAGGGGGCGTAAGTGAAAAACTGTTTTTT.

CDR3 nucleotide sequence: TGCAGCGTTGAAAGGGGAGGTTCCAGGGGCTACACCTTC. Its translation: CSVERGGSRGYTF. J is TRBJ1-2 and V is TRBV29-1; possible D gene TRBD1, 5 bases. The CDR3 extends over 13 amino acids. V was shortened by 2 bases and J by 8 bases, with 15 bases between the two germline ends. Germline V lookup: CDR1 SQVTM, CDR2 ANQGSEA.